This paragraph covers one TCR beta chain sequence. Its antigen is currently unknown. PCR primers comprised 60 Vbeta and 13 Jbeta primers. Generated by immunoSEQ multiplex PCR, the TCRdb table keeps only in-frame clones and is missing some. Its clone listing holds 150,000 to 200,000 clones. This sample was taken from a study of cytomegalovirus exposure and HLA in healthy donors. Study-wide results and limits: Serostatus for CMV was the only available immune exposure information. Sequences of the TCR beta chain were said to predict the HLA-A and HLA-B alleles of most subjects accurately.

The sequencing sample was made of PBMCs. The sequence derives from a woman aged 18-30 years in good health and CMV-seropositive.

The CDR3 reads CASSQVPSGSFSYEQYF. The CDR3 DNA reads as TGCGCCAGCAGCCAAGTCCCTAGCGGGAGCTTCTCCTACGAGCAGTACTTC. The chain combines TRBV4-1 with TRBJ2-7; the match to TRBD2 covers 10 bases. Germline CDR1 reads MGHRA; CDR2 reads YSYEKL. The V segment lost 1 base and the J segment 0 bases; nucleotides outside the gene matches: 6. The CDR3 length is 17 residues.